This T cell receptor beta chain came from a study of cytotoxic CD8 clonotypes in ibrutinib-treated CLL. At the level of the study: Sample averages reached 255,043 productive templates and almost 95,000 productive rearrangements.

TCRdb's copy holds only in-frame clones and misses some; the assay was immunoSEQ multiplex PCR. This table has about 130,000 clones, 75% to 80% appearing once. The clonotype was recovered from a human donor with chronic lymphocytic leukemia. This specimen consisted of PBMCs, obtained after 24 months of ibrutinib treatment.

This chain's CDR3 is CASSLRVANYGYTF. For the CDR3, the DNA is TGCGCCAGCAGCTTGCGAGTGGCTAACTATGGCTACACCTTC. The chain carries TRBV5-1 and TRBJ1-2; D unclear. CDR1 and CDR2 from the germline V gene are SGHRS and YFSETQ. The CDR3 sequence is 14 residues long. V gave up 1 base and J gave up 0 bases, with 7 bases separating them.